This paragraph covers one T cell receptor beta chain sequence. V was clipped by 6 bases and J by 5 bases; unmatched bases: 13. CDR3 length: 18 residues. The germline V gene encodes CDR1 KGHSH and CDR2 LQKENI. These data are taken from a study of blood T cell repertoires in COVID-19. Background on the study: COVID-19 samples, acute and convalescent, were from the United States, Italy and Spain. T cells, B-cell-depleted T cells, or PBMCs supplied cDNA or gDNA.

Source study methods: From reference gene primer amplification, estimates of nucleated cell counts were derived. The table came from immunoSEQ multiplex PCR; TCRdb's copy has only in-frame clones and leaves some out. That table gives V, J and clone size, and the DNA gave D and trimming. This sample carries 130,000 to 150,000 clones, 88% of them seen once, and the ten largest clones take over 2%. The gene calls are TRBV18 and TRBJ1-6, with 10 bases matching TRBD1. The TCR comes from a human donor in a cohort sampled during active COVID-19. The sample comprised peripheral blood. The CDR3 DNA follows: TGTGCCAGCTCGCCAAGACAGGGGGCGACCACACATAATTCACCCCTCCACTTT. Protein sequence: CASSPRQGATTHNSPLHF.